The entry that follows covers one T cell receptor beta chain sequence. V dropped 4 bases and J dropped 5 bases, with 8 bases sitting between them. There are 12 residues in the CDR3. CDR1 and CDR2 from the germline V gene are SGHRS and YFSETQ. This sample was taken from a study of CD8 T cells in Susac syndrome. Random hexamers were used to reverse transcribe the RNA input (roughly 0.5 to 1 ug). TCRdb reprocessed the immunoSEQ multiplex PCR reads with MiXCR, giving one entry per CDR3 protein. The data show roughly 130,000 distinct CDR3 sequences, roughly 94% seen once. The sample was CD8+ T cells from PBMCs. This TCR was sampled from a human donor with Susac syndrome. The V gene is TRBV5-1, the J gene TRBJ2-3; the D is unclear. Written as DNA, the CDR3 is TGCGCCAGCAGCCGCCTTGGAGATACGCAGTATTTT. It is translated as CASSRLGDTQYF.